A selection of T cell receptor beta chains follows, all from one sample in a study of molecular identifiers for immune sequencing clone quantification. TCRdb passed the PCR reads through MiXCR, listing each CDR3 protein once. The sample contains more than 300,000 distinct CDR3 sequences, over 20% of which appear only once. Input material: naive CD8+ T cells from blood, with Jurkat cell RNA spiked in. Every receptor here comes from a human donor in good health. Some libraries in this study had Jurkat cell RNA spiked in. The CDR3 runs from the conserved cysteine through the conserved F or W. A D gene is named only where the DNA matches it firmly. Some rows have no size entry. The others give once, few or many, or a class for an expanded clone.

few,TRBJ1-5,NA,TRBV6-1,TGTGCCAGCAGTGTAGCCTGGGAATTTAGCAATCAGCCCCAGCATTTT,CASSVAWEFSNQPQHF
few,TRBJ2-4,NA,TRBV6-2/TRBV6-3,TGTGCCAGCAGTAGGCGAGGGGACCTAGCCAAAAACATTCAGTACTTC,CASSRRGDLAKNIQYF
many,TRBJ2-1,NA,TRBV20-1,TGCAGTGCTAGTACGTGGAGAAGCGGGACAGACAATGAGCAGTTCTTC,CSASTWRSGTDNEQFF
many,TRBJ2-3,NA,TRBV7-6,TGTGCCAGCAGCTCCTATCGTCTAGCTTCCACAGATACGCAGTATTTT,CASSSYRLASTDTQYF
once,TRBJ2-5,NA,TRBV27,TGTGCCAGCAGTTTTTCACTGGGGGAGACCCAGTACTTC,CASSFSLGETQYF
NA,TRBJ2-3,NA,TRBV11-2,TGTGCCAGCAGCTTCCTCCTTGAGGGGACTTTCACAGATACGCAGTATTTT,CASSFLLEGTFTDTQYF
many,TRBJ2-2,TRBD2,TRBV11-3,TGTGCCAGCACCTCCTTGTCACAATGGCTAGCGGGAGTTTGGACCGGGGAGCTGTTTTTT,CASTSLSQWLAGVWTGELFF
few,TRBJ2-7,NA,TRBV18,TGTGCCAGCTCACCGGGCGGGGCCCCCTACGAGCAGTACTTC,CASSPGGAPYEQYF
NA,TRBJ2-7,NA,TRBV6-5,TGTGCCAGCAGAAACCCCCCGACAGGTGACTGCTACGAGCAGTACTTC,CASRNPPTGDCYEQYF
few,TRBJ1-1,TRBD1,TRBV7-6,TGTGCCAGCAGCCCAACAGGCTCGCCAGGGGGCGTCGGTGAAGCTTTCTTT,CASSPTGSPGGVGEAFF
NA,TRBJ2-7,NA,TRBV29-1,TGCAGCGCCGAGGGTTATTGTTACGAGCAGTACTTC,CSAEGYCYEQYF
many,TRBJ1-5,NA,TRBV7-9,TGTGCCAGCAGCTCGGACATAGATAGCAATCAGCCCCAGCATTTT,CASSSDIDSNQPQHF
many,TRBJ2-7,NA,TRBV21-1,TGTGCCAGCAGCAAACGGGGGCGAGAGCAGTACTTC,CASSKRGREQYF
NA,TRBJ2-7,NA,TRBV3-1,TGTGCCAGCAGCCAAGAAAGTGGCGAGCAGTACTTC,CASSQESGEQYF
many,TRBJ2-3,NA,TRBV29-1,TGCAGCGTTGTCATCCGCACAGATACGCAGTATTTT,CSVVIRTDTQYF
many,TRBJ2-5,TRBD2,TRBV7-7,TGTGCCAGCAGTCCGGGACTAGCGGAAGAGACCCAGTACTTC,CASSPGLAEETQYF
few,TRBJ2-7,NA,TRBV5-1,TGCGCCAGCAGCTTGGGATCGGGGCTCTACGAGCAGTACTTC,CASSLGSGLYEQYF
many,TRBJ2-5,NA,TRBV14,TGTGCCAGCAGCCAACGGTACCAAGAGACCCAGTACTTC,CASSQRYQETQYF
many,TRBJ1-1,NA,TRBV15,TGTGCCACCAGCAGAGTTGGGCTCGGTATCGGGGAAGCTTTCTTT,CATSRVGLGIGEAFF
NA,TRBJ1-5,NA,TRBV19,TGTGCCAGTAGTATCTCGAGTGGAGCGGCGCCCCAGCATTTT,CASSISSGAAPQHF
many,TRBJ1-6,NA,TRBV19,TGTGCCAGTAGTAGTGGGGGCCGTAATTCACCCCTCCACTTT,CASSSGGRNSPLHF
many,TRBJ2-5,NA,TRBV5-5,TGTGCCAGCAGCCCCGTGACGGGAAGTATGTACCAAGAGACCCAGTACTTC,CASSPVTGSMYQETQYF
many,TRBJ1-2,TRBD1,TRBV2,TGTGCCAGCAGTGAAGGGACAGGGAACTATGGCTACACCTTC,CASSEGTGNYGYTF
many,TRBJ1-4,TRBD1,TRBV4-3,TGCGCCAGCAGCCAAGACAGGGACAGGGTAGAAAAACTGTTTTTT,CASSQDRDRVEKLFF
many,TRBJ2-7,NA,TRBV2,TGTGCCAGCAGTGGGTACGAGCAGTACTTC,CASSGYEQYF
many,TRBJ2-1,NA,TRBV7-9,TGTGCCAGCACCCCATATAGGCATGAGCAGTTCTTC,CASTPYRHEQFF
many,TRBJ1-1,TRBD1,TRBV28,TGTGCCAGCAGCCCAGGGGGCATCGGAATGAACACTGAAGCTTTCTTT,CASSPGGIGMNTEAFF
many,TRBJ2-5,NA,TRBV12-3/TRBV12-4,TGTGCCAGCAGTTTTGGAGGGACAGAGACCCAGTACTTC,CASSFGGTETQYF
many,TRBJ1-5,TRBD1,TRBV2,TGTGCCAGCAGTGTATTGGGGACAGGGGCTGATAGCAATCAGCCCCAGCATTTT,CASSVLGTGADSNQPQHF
many,TRBJ2-3,TRBD1,TRBV11-2,TGTGCCAGCAGCGCCCGGACAGGGGGCGACCCTACGCAGTATTTT,CASSARTGGDPTQYF
many,TRBJ2-7,NA,TRBV20-1,TGCAGTGCCCGTGGGTCTACTCCCTCCTACGAGCAGTACTTC,CSARGSTPSYEQYF
NA,TRBJ1-1,NA,TRBV4-3,TGCGCCAGCAGCAAGGACGGCATGAGCACTGAAGCTTTCTTT,CASSKDGMSTEAFF
many,TRBJ2-7,TRBD1,TRBV5-1,TGCGCCAGCAGCGGCTGGAGTGGGGACAGCAGCTACGAGCAGTACTTC,CASSGWSGDSSYEQYF
many,TRBJ2-3,NA,TRBV4-1,TGCGCCAGCAGCCCAGCTAAAGACAGAGCTAGCACAGATACGCAGTATTTT,CASSPAKDRASTDTQYF
NA,TRBJ2-3,TRBD2,TRBV4-3,TGCGCCAGCAGCCAAGACACCCGACTAGCGGGCCGCACAGATACGCAGTATTTT,CASSQDTRLAGRTDTQYF
many,TRBJ2-7,NA,TRBV20-1,TGCAGTGCTAGAGGATATGGAACCTACGAGCAGTACTTC,CSARGYGTYEQYF
many,TRBJ1-1,TRBD1,TRBV4-1,TGCGCCAGCAGCCTTAGGACAGGGCCTGGGGACACTGAAGCTTTCTTT,CASSLRTGPGDTEAFF
many,TRBJ2-1,NA,TRBV24-1,TGTGCCACCAGACAGGACCTCTACAATGAGCAGTTCTTC,CATRQDLYNEQFF
few,TRBJ2-1,TRBD2,TRBV30,TGTGCCTGGAGTGTTGGGGCTAGCGGGAAAGATGAGCAGTTCTTC,CAWSVGASGKDEQFF
NA,TRBJ2-1,TRBD1,TRBV27,TGTGCCAGCAGAAGGGAATCGGGACAGGGGGCTGATGAGCAGTTCTTC,CASRRESGQGADEQFF
few,TRBJ2-1,TRBD2,TRBV11-2,TGTGCCAGCAGCCGGACTAGCGGGACCGATGAGCAGTTCTTC,CASSRTSGTDEQFF
many,TRBJ2-1,TRBD2,TRBV11-2,TGTGCCAGCAGCTTAAACGGGGGGGCCGTTGAGCAGTTCTTC,CASSLNGGAVEQFF